The 18 T cell receptor beta chains in this list originate from one sample, sequenced in a study of blood T cells in healthy people across ages (dated by TCRdb to between 2015 and 2017). Library preparation used 5' RACE. Reads for this sample came from an Illumina HiSeq 2500. The second PCR ran for about 6 to 11 cycles and used a J-beta primer mix along with a sample-barcoded 5' primer. TCRdb handled the public reads itself, with Q25 trimming in fastp and clone calling in MiXCR, and kept productive beta chains. Each record represents a unique CDR3 protein, reported with the most common genes and DNA among its rows. Here the sample has 800,000 to 950,000 distinct CDR3 sequences; about 37% occur a single time. Over 10% of the sample belongs to the ten largest clones. Specimen: blood. The source is a man aged 18 to 29 in good health.

This clonotype showed up many times. The rearrangement links TRBV18 to TRBJ2-1; 7 bases map to TRBD1. The CDR3 is 15 amino acids. V lost 2 bases and J lost 3; bases outside the gene matches: 4. Per germline, CDR1 KGHSH and CDR2 LQKENI. DNA of the CDR3: TGTGCCAGCTCACCAACCCAGGGGGTCTACAATGAGCAGTTCTTC. This translates into CASSPTQGVYNEQFF. The full variable domain, its missing parts supplied by reference TRBV18 and TRBJ2-1, is NAGVMQNPRHLVRRRGQEARLRCSPMKGHSHVYWYRQLPEEGLKFMVYLQKENIIDESGMPKERFSAEFPKEGPSILRIQQVVRGDSAAYFCASSPTQGVYNEQFFGPGTRLTVL.

This chain uses TRBV2 with TRBJ1-1, with D perhaps TRBD1 (6 bases). With 2 bases removed from V and 1 base from J, the gap between germline ends came to 14 bases. Germline V gives CDR1 SNHLY, CDR2 FYNNEI. This CDR3 region has 16 residues. The CDR3, as DNA: TGTGCCAGCAGTGAAATGGGGGCGAGGTCGAACACTGAAGCTTTCTTT. Protein sequence: CASSEMGARSNTEAFF.

V is TRBV9 and J is TRBJ2-5; D not certain. The CDR3 extends over 15 amino acids. V dropped 0 bases and J dropped 0 bases, with 9 bases sitting between them. From germline, CDR1 is SGDLS and CDR2 YYNGEE. The CDR3 sequence: CASSVGADDQETQYF. CDR3 DNA: TGTGCCAGCAGCGTAGGGGCAGACGACCAAGAGACCCAGTACTTC. Supplemented by reference TRBV9 and TRBJ2-5, the full variable domain reads DSGVTQTPKHLITATGQRVTLRCSPRSGDLSVYWYQQSLDQGLQFLIQYYNGEERAKGNILERFSAQQFPDLHSELNLSSLELGDSALYFCASSVGADDQETQYFGPGTRLLVL.

As regards this clonotype: A junction boundary mismatches the germline segment, possibly from a read error. The V gene is TRBV14, the J gene TRBJ1-6, with a weak D call TRBD1 (6 bases). Germline V gives CDR1 SGHDN, CDR2 FVKESK. The CDR3 length is 14 residues. The CDR3 reads CASSIRTENSPPHF. The CDR3 region has the DNA TGTGCCAGCAGCATCCGGACAGAGAATTCACCCCCCCACTTT.

This clonotype was counted a few times. The DNA of the CDR3 is TGCGCCAGCAGCCAATTCCGTGGGGCGGGAAGTGACACTGAAGCTTTCTTT. Amino acid sequence: CASSQFRGAGSDTEAFF. The chain is built from TRBV4-3 and TRBJ1-1, with D perhaps TRBD1 (5 bases). Germline lookup yields CDR1 LGHNA and CDR2 YSLEER. Trimming removed 2 bases at V and 3 bases at J, with 19 bases between. CDR3 size: 17 residues.

The genes are TRBV6-2 or TRBV6-3 and TRBJ2-6; D gene uncertain. This CDR3 is built from 18 residues. The germline CDR1 and CDR2 sequences are MNHEY and SVGEGT. V lost 6 bases and J 0 bases, leaving 18 bases between the germline ends. The chain's CDR3 is CASSPATESGSGANVLTF. DNA of the CDR3: TGTGCCAGCAGCCCCGCGACGGAGTCGGGCTCTGGGGCCAACGTCCTGACTTTC.

This clonotype was found many times. The V and J genes are TRBV12-3 or TRBV12-4 and TRBJ1-2, with 10 bases matching TRBD1. The length of the CDR3 is 17 residues. J was trimmed by 7 bases and V by 5 bases; bases with no gene match: 16. The CDR3: CASSHSTSGTGDGGYTF. The CDR3 region has the DNA TGTGCCAGCAGTCACAGTACATCCGGGACAGGGGATGGTGGCTACACCTTC.

The V gene is TRBV11-2, the J gene TRBJ2-1; 7 bases align to TRBD2. CDR3 length: 14 amino acids. Germline CDR1 is SGHAT and CDR2 is FQNNGV. With 3 bases clipped from V and 5 bases from J, the junction kept 4 bases outside the gene matches. The CDR3 region is CASSFMGGDNEQFF. CDR3 nucleotides: TGTGCCAGCAGCTTTATGGGGGGGGACAATGAGCAGTTCTTC.

This sequence joins TRBV6-5 and TRBJ2-3; TRBD1 aligns across 10 bases. This CDR3 spans 15 amino acids. V was clipped by 6 bases and J by 1 base; unmatched bases: 4. CDR1 is MNHEY and CDR2 is SVGAGI in the germline V gene. CDR3 sequence (DNA): TGTGCCAGCAGACCCGGGACAGGGGGCACAGATACGCAGTATTTT. Translated: CASRPGTGGTDTQYF.

This chain links TRBV25-1 with TRBJ2-1, with TRBD1 matching 10 bases. Germline CDR1 is MGHDK and CDR2 is SYGVNS. The CDR3 runs to 15 residues. Losses at the gene ends were 3 bases for V and 7 bases for J; bases not matched to a gene: 6. The CDR3, as DNA: TGTGCCAGCAGTGAGACCGGGACAGGGGTAAATGAGCAGTTCTTC. This encodes CASSETGTGVNEQFF.

This clonotype occurred a few times. The V and J genes are TRBV7-9 and TRBJ1-6; D may be TRBD1 (5 bases). The CDR3 spans 12 residues. Trimming pared 5 bases from V and 11 bases from J, leaving 10 bases between. Germline V gene data show CDR1 as SEHNR and CDR2 as FQNEAQ (reference sequence). The CDR3, as DNA: TGTGCCAGCAGCCCCGGGACGACACCCCTCCACTTT. Translation gives CASSPGTTPLHF.

This clonotype was counted once. This chain uses TRBV5-8 with TRBJ2-2, with 9 bases identical to TRBD1. CDR3 size: 14 residues. V lost 4 bases, J lost 10 bases, and 8 bases stayed unmatched. The germline V gene encodes CDR1 SGHTS and CDR2 YDEGEE. The CDR3 DNA reads as TGTGCCAGCAGCCTACGGGACAGGGAGGAGGAGCTGTTTTTT. Protein sequence: CASSLRDREEELFF.

A few counts support this clonotype. The rearrangement joins TRBV29-1 to TRBJ2-3; TRBD2 might be the D (6 bases). Trimming pared 6 bases from V and 7 bases from J, leaving 17 bases between. The CDR3 sequence is 13 residues long. Germline V gene lookup returns CDR1 SQVTM and CDR2 ANQGSEA. CDR3 bases: TGCAGCGTGGGGGGTAGCCTCACGAATACGCAGTATTTT. Translation gives CSVGGSLTNTQYF.

V usage is TRBV10-3 and J usage is TRBJ2-2, with TRBD1 identical over 7 bases. The germline CDR1 and CDR2 sequences are ENHRY and SYGVKD. The CDR3 sequence is 17 residues long. Trimming took 5 bases from V and 3 from J; bases not matched to a gene: 12. The CDR3 is CAISSLQGMRDTGELFF. The CDR3 DNA is TGTGCCATCAGTTCACTACAGGGGATGAGGGACACCGGGGAGCTGTTTTTT.

The chain combines TRBV6-4 with TRBJ2-7; the match to TRBD2 covers 7 bases. The CDR3 is made up of 17 amino acids. Unmatched junction bases numbered 13, after V lost 1 base and J lost 4 bases. Per germline, CDR1 MRHNA and CDR2 SNTAGT. The CDR3, as DNA: TGTGCCAGCAGTGACTGGCCCGGGGGGACCAAGGATTACGAGCAGTACTTC. As protein: CASSDWPGGTKDYEQYF.

This chain joins TRBV7-2 and TRBJ2-1; 10 positions match TRBD2. The J segment lost 7 bases and the V segment lost 1 base, leaving 10 bases of the junction unmatched. Germline V lookup: CDR1 SGHTA, CDR2 FQGNSA. This CDR3 has 17 residues. CDR3 in amino acids: CASSLGPSGGSLNEQFF. The DNA for the CDR3 is TGTGCCAGCAGCTTAGGCCCTAGCGGGGGTTCCCTGAATGAGCAGTTCTTC.

The rearrangement links TRBV7-9 to TRBJ1-4, with a possible D match to TRBD1 (5 bases). The CDR3 consists of 16 residues. V gave up 4 bases and J gave up 8 bases, with 20 bases separating them. CDR1 is SEHNR, CDR2 FQNEAQ, per germline (reference sequence). The CDR3 nucleotides are TGTGCCAGCAGCTCCTCAGCTAGGGGCCGCTACGAAAAACTGTTTTTT. Its translation is CASSSSARGRYEKLFF.

This clonotype has just one count. The gene calls are TRBV25-1 and TRBJ1-2; D unclear. This CDR3 spans 16 amino acids. Germline V gives CDR1 MGHDK, CDR2 SYGVNS. V was shortened by 3 bases and J by 2 bases, with 16 bases between the two germline ends. In DNA, the CDR3 is TGTGCCAGCAGTGACAGAAGTCCGGGCAACAACTATGGCTACACCTTC. Its protein is CASSDRSPGNNYGYTF.